A selection of T cell receptor beta chains follows, all from one sample in a study of cytotoxic CD8 clonotypes in ibrutinib-treated CLL. Assay used: immunoSEQ multiplex PCR; TCRdb lists only in-frame clones, some missing. The sample contains more than 200,000 clones, around three quarters of which appear only once. The sample consisted of PBMCs, taken after 24 months of ibrutinib treatment. The receptor set was obtained from a human donor with chronic lymphocytic leukemia. The CDR3 runs from the conserved cysteine through the conserved F or W. Fields, in order: V gene, J gene, CDR3 protein.

TRBV27	TRBJ2-2	CASSRERGVSGELFF
TRBV27	TRBJ2-1	CASSLRSMVATLTSVDNEQFF
TRBV6-6	TRBJ2-7	CASSYYKNEQYF
TRBV28	TRBJ1-5	CASSWPQPQHF
TRBV9	TRBJ2-5	CASSTSTGTSGRFETQYF
TRBV6-6	TRBJ1-1	CASSYQGPANTEAFF
TRBV4-2	TRBJ2-7	CASSQDTTTGRYEQYF
TRBV7-6	TRBJ2-6	CASSLRTGTSGVSGANVLTF
TRBV30	TRBJ1-1	CAWTSGGTEAFF
TRBV20-1	TRBJ1-3	CSGRDGNTIYF
TRBV10-1	TRBJ1-5	CASSEQGEKPQHF
TRBV29-1	TRBJ1-2	CSVVGVGGGGYTF
TRBV18	TRBJ2-1	CASSPEVLGALSSYNEQFF
TRBV25-1	TRBJ1-3	CASSQQGSGNTIYF
TRBV6-5	TRBJ1-4	CASLSQKKLFF
TRBV4-1	TRBJ2-7	CASSIGTGSYEQYF
TRBV6-6	TRBJ2-3	CASSYKTDGGWNTQYF